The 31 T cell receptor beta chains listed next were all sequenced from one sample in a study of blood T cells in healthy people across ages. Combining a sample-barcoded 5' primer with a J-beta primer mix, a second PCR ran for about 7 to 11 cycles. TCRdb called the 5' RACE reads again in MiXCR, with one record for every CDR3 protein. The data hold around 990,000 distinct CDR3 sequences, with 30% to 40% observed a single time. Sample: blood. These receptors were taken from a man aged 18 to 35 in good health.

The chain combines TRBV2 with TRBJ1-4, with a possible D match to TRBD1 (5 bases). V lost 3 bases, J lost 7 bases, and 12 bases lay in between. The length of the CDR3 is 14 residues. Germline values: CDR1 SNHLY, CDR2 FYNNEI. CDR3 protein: CASSDSGTGEKLFF. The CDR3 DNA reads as TGTGCCAGCAGTGACAGCGGGACGGGTGAAAAACTGTTTTTT. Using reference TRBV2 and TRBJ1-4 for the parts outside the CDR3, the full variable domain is EPEVTQTPSHQVTQMGQEVILRCVPISNHLYFYWYRQILGQKVEFLVSFYNNEISEKSEIFDDQFSVERPDGSNFTLKIRSTKLEDSAMYFCASSDSGTGEKLFFGSGTQLSVL.

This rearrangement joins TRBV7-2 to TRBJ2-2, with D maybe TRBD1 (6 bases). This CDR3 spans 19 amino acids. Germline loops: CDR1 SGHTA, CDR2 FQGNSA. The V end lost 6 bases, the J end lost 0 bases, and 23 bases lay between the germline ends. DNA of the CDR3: TGTGCCAGCAGTCCCCCATCGCAAATGACAGGATCGAACACCGGGGAGCTGTTTTTT. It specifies CASSPPSQMTGSNTGELFF.

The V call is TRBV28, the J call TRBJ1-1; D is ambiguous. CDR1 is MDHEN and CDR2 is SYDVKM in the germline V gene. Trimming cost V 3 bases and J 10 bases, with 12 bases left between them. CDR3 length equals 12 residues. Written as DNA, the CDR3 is TGTGCCAGCAGTTTGGGAGGGTATAGAGCTTTCTTT. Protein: CASSLGGYRAFF.

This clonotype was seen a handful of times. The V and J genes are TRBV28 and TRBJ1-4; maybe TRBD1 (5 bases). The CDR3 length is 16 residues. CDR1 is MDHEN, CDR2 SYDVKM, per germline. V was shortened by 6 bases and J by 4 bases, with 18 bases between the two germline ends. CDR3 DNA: TGTGCCAGCAGCCCAAGGGACGGCGGGGTTAATGAAAAACTGTTTTTT. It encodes CASSPRDGGVNEKLFF. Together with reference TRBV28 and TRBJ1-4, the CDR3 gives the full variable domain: DVKVTQSSRYLVKRTGEKVFLECVQDMDHENMFWYRQDPGLGLRLIYFSYDVKMKEKGDIPEGYSVSREKKERFSLILESASTNQTSMYLCASSPRDGGVNEKLFFGSGTQLSVL.

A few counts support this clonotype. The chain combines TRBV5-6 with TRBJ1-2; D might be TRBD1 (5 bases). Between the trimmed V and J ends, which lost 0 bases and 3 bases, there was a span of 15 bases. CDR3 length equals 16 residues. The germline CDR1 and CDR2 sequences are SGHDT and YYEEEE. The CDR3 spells CASSLGPSGAHYGYTF. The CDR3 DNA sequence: TGTGCCAGCAGCTTGGGCCCCTCCGGGGCCCACTATGGCTACACCTTC.

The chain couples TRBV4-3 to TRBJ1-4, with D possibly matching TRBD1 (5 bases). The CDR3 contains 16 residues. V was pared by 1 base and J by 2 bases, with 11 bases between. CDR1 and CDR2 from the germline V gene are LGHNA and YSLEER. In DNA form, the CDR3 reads TGCGCCAGCAGCCAAGTACCCGGGGGTACTAATGAAAAACTGTTTTTT. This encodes CASSQVPGGTNEKLFF.

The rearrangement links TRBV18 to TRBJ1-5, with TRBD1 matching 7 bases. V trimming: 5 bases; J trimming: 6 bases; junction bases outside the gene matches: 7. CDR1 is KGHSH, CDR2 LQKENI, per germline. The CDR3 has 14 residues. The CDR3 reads CASSRGQAGQPQHF. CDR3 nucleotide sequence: TGTGCCAGCTCAAGAGGACAGGCGGGTCAGCCCCAGCATTTT. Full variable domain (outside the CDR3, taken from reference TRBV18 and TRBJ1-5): NAGVMQNPRHLVRRRGQEARLRCSPMKGHSHVYWYRQLPEEGLKFMVYLQKENIIDESGMPKERFSAEFPKEGPSILRIQQVVRGDSAAYFCASSRGQAGQPQHFGDGTRLSIL.

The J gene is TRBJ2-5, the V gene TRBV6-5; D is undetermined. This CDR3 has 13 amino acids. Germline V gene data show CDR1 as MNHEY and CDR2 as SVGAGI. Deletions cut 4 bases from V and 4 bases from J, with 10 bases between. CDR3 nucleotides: TGTGCCAGCAGTTCCACCTACGTAGAGACCCAGTACTTC. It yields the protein CASSSTYVETQYF.

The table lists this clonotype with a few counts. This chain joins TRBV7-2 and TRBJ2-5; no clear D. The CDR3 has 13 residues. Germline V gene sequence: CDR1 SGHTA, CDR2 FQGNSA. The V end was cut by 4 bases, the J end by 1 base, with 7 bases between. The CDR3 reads CASSSRTQETQYF. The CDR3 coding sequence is TGTGCCAGCAGCTCCCGGACCCAAGAGACCCAGTACTTC. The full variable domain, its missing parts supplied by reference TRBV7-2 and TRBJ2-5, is GAGVSQSPSNKVTEKGKDVELRCDPISGHTALYWYRQSLGQGLEFLIYFQGNSAPDKSGLPSDRFSAERTGGSVSTLTIQRTQQEDSAVYLCASSSRTQETQYFGPGTRLLVL.

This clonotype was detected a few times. CDR3 sequence: CSVEGQQGDPYEQYF. The CDR3 nucleotides read TGCAGCGTTGAAGGACAACAGGGGGACCCCTACGAGCAGTACTTC. The gene calls are TRBV29-1 and TRBJ2-7, with TRBD1 identical over 8 bases. The germline V gene has CDR1 SQVTM and CDR2 ANQGSEA. Trimming took 1 base from V and 2 from J; bases not matched to a gene: 7. This CDR3 comprises 15 residues.

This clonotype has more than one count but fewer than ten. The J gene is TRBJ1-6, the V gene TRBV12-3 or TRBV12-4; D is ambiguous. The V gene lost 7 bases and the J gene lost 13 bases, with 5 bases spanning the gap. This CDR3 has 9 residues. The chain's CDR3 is CASIIPLHF. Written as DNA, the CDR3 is TGTGCCAGCATAATCCCCCTCCACTTT.

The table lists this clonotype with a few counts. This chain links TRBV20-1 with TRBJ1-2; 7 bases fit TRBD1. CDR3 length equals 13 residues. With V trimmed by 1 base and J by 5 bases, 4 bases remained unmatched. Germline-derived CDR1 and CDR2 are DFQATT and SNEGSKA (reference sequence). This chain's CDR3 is CSARVAGGYGYTF. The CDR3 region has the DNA TGCAGTGCTAGAGTGGCAGGGGGTTATGGCTACACCTTC.

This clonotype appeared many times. The CDR3 bases are TGTGCCAGCAGCAAGACGGAGGGCTCCTATAATTCACCCCTCCACTTT. Its translation: CASSKTEGSYNSPLHF. The chain carries TRBV21-1 and TRBJ1-6. TRBV21-1 is a documented pseudogene. The CDR3 is made up of 16 amino acids.

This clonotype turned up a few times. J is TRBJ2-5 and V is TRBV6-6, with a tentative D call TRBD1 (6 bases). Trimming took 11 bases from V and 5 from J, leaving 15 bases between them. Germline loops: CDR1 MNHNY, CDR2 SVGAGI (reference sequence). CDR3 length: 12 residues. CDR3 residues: CAGKTGSETQYF. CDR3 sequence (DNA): TGTGCCGGAAAGACAGGCTCGGAGACCCAGTACTTC.

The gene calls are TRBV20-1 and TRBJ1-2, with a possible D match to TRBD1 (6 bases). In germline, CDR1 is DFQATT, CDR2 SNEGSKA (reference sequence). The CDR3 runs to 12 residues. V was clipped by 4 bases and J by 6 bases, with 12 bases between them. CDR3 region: CSATPGADGYTF. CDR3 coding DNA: TGCAGTGCTACGCCGGGGGCCGATGGCTACACCTTC.

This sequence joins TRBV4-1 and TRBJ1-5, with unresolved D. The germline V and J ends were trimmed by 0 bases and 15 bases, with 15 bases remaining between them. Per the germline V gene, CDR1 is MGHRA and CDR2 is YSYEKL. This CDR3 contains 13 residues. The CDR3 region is CASSQDERAHPHF. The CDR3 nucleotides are TGCGCCAGCAGCCAAGACGAGAGGGCTCACCCGCATTTT.

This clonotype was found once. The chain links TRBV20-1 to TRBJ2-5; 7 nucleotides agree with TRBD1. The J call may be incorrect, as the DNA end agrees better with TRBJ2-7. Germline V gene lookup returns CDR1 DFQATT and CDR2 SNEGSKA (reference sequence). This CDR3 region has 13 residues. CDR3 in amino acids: CSAGTANGYEQYF. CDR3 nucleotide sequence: TGCAGTGCGGGGACAGCAAACGGATACGAGCAGTACTTC.

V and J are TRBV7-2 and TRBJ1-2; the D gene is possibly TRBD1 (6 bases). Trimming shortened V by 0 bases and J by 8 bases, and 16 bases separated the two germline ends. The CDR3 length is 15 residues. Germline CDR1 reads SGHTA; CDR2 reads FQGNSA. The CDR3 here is CASSLAPGAPGGYTF. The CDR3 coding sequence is TGTGCCAGCAGCTTAGCGCCGGGGGCGCCTGGGGGCTACACCTTC.

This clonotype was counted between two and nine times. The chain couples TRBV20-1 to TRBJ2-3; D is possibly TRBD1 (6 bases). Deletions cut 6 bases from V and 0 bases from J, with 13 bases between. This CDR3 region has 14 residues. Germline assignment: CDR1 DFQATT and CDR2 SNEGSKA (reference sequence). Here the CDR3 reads CSAPGVASTDTQYF. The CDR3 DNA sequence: TGCAGTGCCCCAGGGGTCGCGAGCACAGATACGCAGTATTTT.

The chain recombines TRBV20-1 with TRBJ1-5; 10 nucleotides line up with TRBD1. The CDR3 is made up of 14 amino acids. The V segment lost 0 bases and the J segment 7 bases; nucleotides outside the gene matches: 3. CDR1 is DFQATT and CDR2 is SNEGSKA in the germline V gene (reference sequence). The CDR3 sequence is CSARDWTGGQPQHF. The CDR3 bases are TGCAGTGCTAGAGACTGGACAGGGGGGCAGCCCCAGCATTTT.

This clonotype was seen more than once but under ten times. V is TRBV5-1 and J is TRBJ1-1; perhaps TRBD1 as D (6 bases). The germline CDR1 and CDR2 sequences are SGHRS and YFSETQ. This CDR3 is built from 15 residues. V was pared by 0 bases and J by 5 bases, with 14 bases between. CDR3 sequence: CASSLGGRRGTEAFF. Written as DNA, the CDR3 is TGCGCCAGCAGCTTGGGAGGGCGGAGGGGGACTGAAGCTTTCTTT.

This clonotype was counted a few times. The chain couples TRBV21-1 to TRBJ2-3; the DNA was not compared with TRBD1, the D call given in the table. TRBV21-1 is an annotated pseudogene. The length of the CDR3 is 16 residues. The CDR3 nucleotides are TGTGCCAGCAGCACAACTCCCCTGGGCAACACAGATACGCAGTATTTT. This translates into CASSTTPLGNTDTQYF.

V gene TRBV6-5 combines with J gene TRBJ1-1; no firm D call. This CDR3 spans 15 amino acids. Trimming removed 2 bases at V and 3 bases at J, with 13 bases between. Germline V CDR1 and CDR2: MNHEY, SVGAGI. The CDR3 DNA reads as TGTGCCAGCAGTTACATGGCAGTTATGGACACTGAAGCTTTCTTT. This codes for CASSYMAVMDTEAFF.

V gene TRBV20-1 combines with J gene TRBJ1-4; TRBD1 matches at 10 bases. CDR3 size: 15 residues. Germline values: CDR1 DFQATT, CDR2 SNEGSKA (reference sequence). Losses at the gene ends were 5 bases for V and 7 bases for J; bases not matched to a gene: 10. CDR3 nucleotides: TGCAGTGCTGACCGGACAGGGGACAGGGGTGAAAAACTGTTTTTT. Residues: CSADRTGDRGEKLFF.

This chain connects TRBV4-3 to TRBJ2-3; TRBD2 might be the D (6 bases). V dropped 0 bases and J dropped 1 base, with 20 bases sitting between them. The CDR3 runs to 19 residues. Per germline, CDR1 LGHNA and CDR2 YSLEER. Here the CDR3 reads CASSQDPLAVPSGTDTQYF. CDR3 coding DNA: TGCGCCAGCAGCCAAGATCCCTTAGCGGTTCCGTCGGGCACAGATACGCAGTATTTT.

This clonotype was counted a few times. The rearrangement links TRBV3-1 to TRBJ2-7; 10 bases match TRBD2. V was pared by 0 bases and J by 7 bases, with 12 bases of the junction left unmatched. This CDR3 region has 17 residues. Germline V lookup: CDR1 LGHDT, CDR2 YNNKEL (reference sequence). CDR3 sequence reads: CASSQDQASGGYNEQYF. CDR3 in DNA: TGTGCCAGCAGCCAAGATCAGGCTAGCGGGGGCTACAATGAGCAGTACTTC.

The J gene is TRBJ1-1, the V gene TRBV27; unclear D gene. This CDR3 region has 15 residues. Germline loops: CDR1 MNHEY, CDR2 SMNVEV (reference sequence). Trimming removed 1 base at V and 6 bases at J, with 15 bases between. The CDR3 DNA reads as TGTGCCAGCAGTTTATACCGGGCTAGAGCGGCTGAAGCTTTCTTT. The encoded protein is CASSLYRARAAEAFF.

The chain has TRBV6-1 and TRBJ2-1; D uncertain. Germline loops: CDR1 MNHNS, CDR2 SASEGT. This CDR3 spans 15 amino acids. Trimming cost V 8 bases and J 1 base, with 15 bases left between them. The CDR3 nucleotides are TGTGCCAGCCGCAGTCCGGGCAGGTCCTACAATGAGCAGTTCTTC. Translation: CASRSPGRSYNEQFF.

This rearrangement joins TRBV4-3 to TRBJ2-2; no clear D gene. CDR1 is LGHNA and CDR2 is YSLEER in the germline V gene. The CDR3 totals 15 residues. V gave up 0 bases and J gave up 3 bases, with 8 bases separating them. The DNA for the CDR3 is TGCGCCAGCAGCCAAGAGCGTTGGGACACCGGGGAGCTGTTTTTT. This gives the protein CASSQERWDTGELFF.

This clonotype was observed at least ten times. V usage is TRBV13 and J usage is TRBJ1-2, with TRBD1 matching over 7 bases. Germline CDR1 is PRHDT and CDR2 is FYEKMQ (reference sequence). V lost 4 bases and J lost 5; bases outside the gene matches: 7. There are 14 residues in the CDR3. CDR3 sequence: CASSSRQGPYGYTF. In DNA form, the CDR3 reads TGTGCCAGCAGCTCGAGACAGGGACCGTATGGCTACACCTTC.

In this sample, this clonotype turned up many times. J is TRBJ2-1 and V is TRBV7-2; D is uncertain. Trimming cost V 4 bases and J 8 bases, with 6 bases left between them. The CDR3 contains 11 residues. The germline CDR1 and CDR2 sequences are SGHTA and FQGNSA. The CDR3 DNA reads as TGTGCCAGCAGCTCCGCATATGAGCAGTTCTTC. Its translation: CASSSAYEQFF.